Each of the 26 T cell receptor beta chains below was sequenced from the same sample in a study of cytomegalovirus exposure and HLA in healthy donors (TCRdb year 2017). Libraries were constructed by the immunoSEQ multiplex PCR assay. A mixture of 60 forward primers for TCR Vbeta segments and 13 reverse primers for TCR Jbeta segments was used in the multiplex PCR. In TCRdb, the immuneACCESS table is reduced to in-frame sequences with V and J assigned. These tables do not hold every clone; where another copy was compared, an unresolved V gene accounts for under half, and the others remain unexplained. The sample table lists approximately 150,000 clones, 82% of them with a count of one. Approximately 2.4% of the sample goes to the ten largest clones. Sequencing used PBMCs. These receptors came from a male donor in good health and CMV-seronegative.

The V and J genes are TRBV5-8 and TRBJ1-1; D is unclear. CDR1 is SGHTS and CDR2 is YDEGEE in the germline V gene. This CDR3 is built from 15 residues. Trimming took off 6 bases at V and 1 base at J, with 16 bases between the two ends. CDR3 residues: CASTSRVNPNTEAFF. The CDR3 coding sequence is TGTGCCAGCACCAGCCGGGTCAACCCGAACACTGAAGCTTTCTTT.

This clone was recorded once. CDR3 residues: CASSQGIATDTQYF. The CDR3 nucleotides are TGCGCCAGCAGCCAGGGCATAGCGACAGATACGCAGTATTTT. The chain links TRBV4-1 to TRBJ2-3; D is possibly TRBD2 (5 bases). This CDR3 is built from 14 residues. Germline V lookup: CDR1 MGHRA, CDR2 YSYEKL. Trimming took off 3 bases at V and 3 bases at J, with 10 bases between the two ends.

With respect to this clone: The junction shows a germline mismatch at one end, possibly a read error. The same CDR3 is also encoded by other DNA sequences in this sample. The chain joins TRBV7-2 to TRBJ2-7; maybe TRBD1 (5 bases). Germline loops: CDR1 SGHTA, CDR2 FQGNSA. The CDR3 has 14 residues. The DNA for the CDR3 is TGTGCCAGCAGCTTCAGAAAGGGGTCGGACGAACAGTACTTC. Encoded protein: CASSFRKGSDEQYF.

There are a few counts of this clone. This CDR3 reads CASSSRLAGVPHEQYF. The CDR3, as DNA: TGTGCCAGCAGCTCACGGCTAGCGGGAGTTCCCCACGAGCAGTACTTC. The gene calls are TRBV5-4 and TRBJ2-7, with 10 bases aligning to TRBD2. Looked up from germline, CDR1 is SGHNT and CDR2 is YYREEE (reference sequence). The junction had 11 bases not matched to a gene; V was cut back by 3 bases and J by 5 bases. The CDR3 is 16 residues long.

The chain combines TRBV6-6 with TRBJ1-5, with 8 bases fitting TRBD1. The CDR3 loop spans 13 amino acids. Germline CDR1 and CDR2: MNHNY and SVGAGI (reference sequence). With 6 bases clipped from V and 5 bases from J, the junction kept 3 bases outside the gene matches. CDR3 coding DNA: TGTGCCAGCAGACGGGACAGGCATCAGCCCCAGCATTTT. This sequence encodes CASRRDRHQPQHF.

The rearrangement joins TRBV7-9 to TRBJ1-3; D possibly corresponds to TRBD1 (5 bases). Per the germline V gene, CDR1 is SEHNR and CDR2 is FQNEAQ (reference sequence). V lost 4 bases to trimming and J lost 3 bases, with 13 bases between them. The CDR3 covers 15 residues. The CDR3: CASSYPPQDGNTIYF. As DNA, the CDR3 is TGTGCCAGCAGCTACCCCCCACAGGATGGAAACACCATATATTTT.

CDR3 nucleotide sequence: TGCAGCGCCTCCCGTCGGGAAGGCTACGAGCAGTACTTC. Its translation is CSASRREGYEQYF. The chain carries TRBV29-1 and TRBJ2-7, with D perhaps matching TRBD2 (5 bases). V lost 7 bases and J 3 bases, leaving 16 bases between the germline ends. Germline V lookup: CDR1 SQVTM, CDR2 ANQGSEA. The CDR3 covers 13 residues.

The chain recombines TRBV4-3 with TRBJ1-2; 7 bases match TRBD1. This CDR3 contains 13 residues. Germline lookup yields CDR1 LGHNA and CDR2 YSLEER. The trim removed 4 bases at V and 8 bases at J, leaving 7 bases unmatched. The CDR3 region is CASSPTTGAGYTF. The CDR3 DNA sequence: TGCGCCAGCAGCCCTACAACAGGGGCCGGCTACACCTTC.

This chain joins TRBV9 and TRBJ2-5, with D possibly being TRBD1 (6 bases). Germline CDR1 and CDR2: SGDLS and YYNGEE. V was clipped by 0 bases and J by 3 bases, with 6 bases between them. CDR3 length: 13 amino acids. CDR3 region: CASSVEGEETQYF. Written as DNA, the CDR3 is TGTGCCAGCAGCGTAGAGGGGGAAGAGACCCAGTACTTC.

A single count supports this clone. The chain uses TRBV27 and TRBJ2-7; 8 nucleotides align to TRBD1. Germline V CDR1 and CDR2: MNHEY, SMNVEV (reference sequence). Trimming cost V 2 bases and J 6 bases; bases outside gene matches: 6. The CDR3 runs 14 residues. CDR3 loop: CASSLGQGAREQYF. In nucleotides, the CDR3 is TGTGCCAGCAGTTTAGGACAGGGAGCGCGCGAGCAGTACTTC.

The chain has TRBV21-1 and TRBJ2-5; the D call in the table, TRBD2, was not verified against the DNA. TRBV21-1 constitutes a pseudogene. CDR3 size: 15 residues. CDR3 in amino acids: CASSKLAGGGETQYF. The DNA for the CDR3 is TGTGCCAGCAGCAAACTAGCGGGAGGAGGGGAGACCCAGTACTTC.

The chain joins TRBV19 to TRBJ2-2, with TRBD2 as a possible D gene (6 bases). Trimming took off 2 bases at V and 5 bases at J, with 12 bases between the two ends. The CDR3 is 15 residues long. Germline V gene sequence: CDR1 LNHDA, CDR2 SQIVND (reference sequence). The CDR3, as DNA: TGTGCCAGTAGTATACAACTAGCACTAACCGGGGAGCTGTTTTTT. It translates to CASSIQLALTGELFF.

The chain recombines TRBV2 with TRBJ2-7; 8 positions agree with TRBD2. Germline CDR1 is SNHLY and CDR2 is FYNNEI. The CDR3 has 14 amino acids. The V segment lost 6 bases and the J segment 5 bases; nucleotides outside the gene matches: 9. CDR3 residues: CASRVDPGGDEQYF. CDR3 nucleotides: TGTGCCAGCAGAGTGGACCCCGGGGGGGACGAGCAGTACTTC.

This clone was observed a handful of times. The rearrangement links TRBV27 to TRBJ2-7; 7 positions agree with TRBD1. The trim removed 5 bases at V and 0 bases at J, leaving 10 bases unmatched. CDR1 is MNHEY, CDR2 SMNVEV, per germline (reference sequence). The CDR3 totals 16 residues. The CDR3 DNA is TGTGCCAGCAGTACCCTAGGGGGCCTGAGCTCCTACGAGCAGTACTTC. Translating gives CASSTLGGLSSYEQYF.

V gene TRBV29-1 combines with J gene TRBJ1-1, with D unresolved. The CDR3 is 11 amino acids. V was trimmed by 7 bases and J by 1 base, leaving 7 bases between them. CDR1 SQVTM and CDR2 ANQGSEA come from the germline V gene. In DNA form, the CDR3 reads TGCAGCGCCCTGTCGAACACTGAAGCTTTCTTT. This gives the protein CSALSNTEAFF. Full variable domain (missing parts from reference TRBV29-1 and TRBJ1-1): SAVISQKPSRDICQRGTSLTIQCQVDSQVTMMFWYRQQPGQSLTLIATANQGSEATYESGFVIDKFPISRPNLTFSTLTVSNMSPEDSSIYLCSALSNTEAFFGQGTRLTVV.

The rearrangement uses TRBV5-5 and TRBJ1-1; D perhaps matches TRBD1 (5 bases). Trimming took 2 bases from V and 1 from J, leaving 12 bases between them. The CDR3 totals 15 residues. Germline lookup yields CDR1 SGHKS and CDR2 YYEKEE (reference sequence). The CDR3 region is CASSFGALANTEAFF. CDR3 bases: TGTGCCAGCAGCTTTGGGGCCCTGGCGAACACTGAAGCTTTCTTT.

The V gene is TRBV7-2, the J gene TRBJ2-1; TRBD2 agrees at 10 bases. The CDR3 extends over 17 amino acids. Trimming took 3 bases from V and 5 from J; bases not matched to a gene: 10. Germline V CDR1 and CDR2: SGHTA, FQGNSA. The chain's CDR3 is CASSLTRLAGVNNEQFF. The CDR3 bases are TGTGCCAGCAGCTTGACAAGGCTAGCGGGAGTTAACAATGAGCAGTTCTTC.

The gene calls are TRBV28 and TRBJ2-1; 7 bases are shared with TRBD2. The CDR3 extends over 16 amino acids. J was trimmed by 3 bases and V by 6 bases; bases with no gene match: 11. Germline assignment: CDR1 MDHEN and CDR2 SYDVKM. CDR3 sequence: CASRSLPPSGYNEQFF. CDR3 nucleotides: TGTGCCAGCAGGTCGCTCCCCCCTAGCGGCTACAATGAGCAGTTCTTC.

For the CDR3, the DNA is TGTGCCAGCAGCGCTGGGACAGGTTTAAACTATGGCTACACCTTC. Encoded protein: CASSAGTGLNYGYTF. The V gene is TRBV5-8, the J gene TRBJ1-2, with 8 bases matching TRBD1. Germline V gene sequence: CDR1 SGHTS, CDR2 YDEGEE. Trimming cost V 4 bases and J 2 bases; bases outside gene matches: 7. The CDR3 has 15 residues.

The chain employs TRBV4-1 and TRBJ2-7, with TRBD2 matching 9 bases. The CDR3 runs to 18 residues. The trim removed 1 base at V and 5 bases at J, leaving 15 bases unmatched. Germline CDR1 is MGHRA and CDR2 is YSYEKL. The CDR3 DNA reads TGCGCCAGCAGCCAAGCCCTACTACTAGCGGGTGCCCTCAACGAGCAGTACTTC. Protein: CASSQALLLAGALNEQYF.

The chain couples TRBV14 to TRBJ2-7; maybe TRBD2 (6 bases). The V and J ends lost 0 bases and 3 bases respectively, with 9 bases between them. In germline, CDR1 is SGHDN, CDR2 FVKESK. The CDR3 totals 14 residues. Here the CDR3 DNA reads TGTGCCAGCAGCCAAGACGGGGGTTACTACGAGCAGTACTTC. It specifies CASSQDGGYYEQYF.

The V and J genes are TRBV7-2 and TRBJ2-5, with 8 bases fitting TRBD2. The CDR3 runs 12 residues. The germline V gene encodes CDR1 SGHTA and CDR2 FQGNSA. Trimming cost V 4 bases and J 5 bases; bases outside gene matches: 0. This CDR3 reads CASSSSGETQYF. The CDR3 bases are TGTGCCAGCAGCTCTAGCGGGGAGACCCAGTACTTC.

The genes are TRBV30 and TRBJ2-1, with 8 bases fitting TRBD2. With 5 bases clipped from V and 15 bases from J, the junction kept 18 bases outside the gene matches. This CDR3 has 14 amino acids. Looked up from germline, CDR1 is GTSNPN and CDR2 is SVGIG (reference sequence). In DNA form, the CDR3 reads TGTGCCTGGGACCCCTGGGGACTAGGGGGTGGGGTGTTCTTC. Translated: CAWDPWGLGGGVFF.

The rearrangement uses TRBV29-1 and TRBJ2-1; D might be TRBD2 (6 bases). The V end was cut by 4 bases, the J end by 0 bases, with 16 bases between. Germline-derived CDR1 and CDR2 are SQVTM and ANQGSEA. This CDR3 contains 16 residues. CDR3 in DNA: TGCAGCGTTGTAGCGGCGGATTTGAGCTCCTACAATGAGCAGTTCTTC. Its translation: CSVVAADLSSYNEQFF.

The chain has TRBV19 and TRBJ2-7, with D possibly being TRBD2 (5 bases). Germline CDR1 reads LNHDA; CDR2 reads SQIVND (reference sequence). The CDR3 length is 13 residues. Trimming stripped 5 bases from V and 6 bases from J, with 14 bases between. The CDR3: CASSLQASSEQYF. The CDR3 region has the DNA TGTGCCAGTAGTCTCCAGGCTAGCAGCGAGCAGTACTTC.

Here the CDR3 reads CASSQEQGGTGRLSSYNEQFF. CDR3 nucleotides: TGCGCCAGCAGCCAAGAACAGGGCGGGACAGGGCGTCTAAGCTCCTACAATGAGCAGTTCTTC. This rearrangement joins TRBV4-1 to TRBJ2-1; 9 bases are shared with TRBD1. The CDR3 covers 21 residues. V shed 0 bases, J shed 0 bases, and the junction held 15 bases outside the gene matches. Germline CDR1 reads MGHRA; CDR2 reads YSYEKL.